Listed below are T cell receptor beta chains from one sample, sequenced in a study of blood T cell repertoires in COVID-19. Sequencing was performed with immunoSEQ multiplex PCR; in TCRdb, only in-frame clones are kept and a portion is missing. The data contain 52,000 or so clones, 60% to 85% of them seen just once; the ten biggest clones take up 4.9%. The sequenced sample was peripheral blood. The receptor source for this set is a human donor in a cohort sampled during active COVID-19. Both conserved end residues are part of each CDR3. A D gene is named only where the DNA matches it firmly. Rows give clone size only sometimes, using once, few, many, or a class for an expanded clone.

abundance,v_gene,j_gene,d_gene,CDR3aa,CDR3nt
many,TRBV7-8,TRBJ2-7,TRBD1,CASSLDRGYEQYF,TGTGCCAGCAGCCTGGACAGGGGTTACGAGCAGTACTTC
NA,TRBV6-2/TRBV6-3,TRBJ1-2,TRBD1,CASSYSQGAIYGYTF,TGTGCCAGCAGTTACTCACAGGGGGCGATCTATGGCTACACCTTC
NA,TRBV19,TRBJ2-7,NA,CASSIVMSVYEQYF,TGTGCCAGTAGTATCGTAATGTCAGTCTACGAGCAGTACTTC
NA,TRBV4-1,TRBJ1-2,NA,CASSQDGSGFYGYTF,TGCGCCAGCAGCCAAGATGGGTCCGGGTTCTATGGCTACACCTTC
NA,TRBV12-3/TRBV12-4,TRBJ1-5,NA,CASSLGGFQPQHF,TGTGCCAGCAGTTTGGGGGGGTTTCAGCCCCAGCATTTT
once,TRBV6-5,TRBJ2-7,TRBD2,CASQAEAGLAEQYF,TGTGCCAGCCAGGCCGAAGCGGGACTAGCGGAGCAGTACTTC
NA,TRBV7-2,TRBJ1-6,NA,CASSLSYNSPLHF,TGTGCCAGCAGTCTCTCCTATAATTCACCCCTCCACTTT
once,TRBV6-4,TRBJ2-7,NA,CASRGGDKQYF,TGTGCCAGCAGGGGGGGGGACAAGCAGTACTTC
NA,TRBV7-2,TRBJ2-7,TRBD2,CASSDQPGLAGPEQYF,TGTGCCAGCAGCGATCAACCGGGACTAGCGGGACCTGAGCAGTACTTC
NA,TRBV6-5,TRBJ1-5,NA,CASSRPGEGQPQHF,TGTGCCAGCAGTCGGCCAGGGGAGGGTCAGCCCCAGCATTTT
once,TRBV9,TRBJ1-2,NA,CASSVDRVGYNYGYTF,TGTGCCAGCAGCGTCGACAGAGTAGGTTACAACTATGGCTACACCTTC
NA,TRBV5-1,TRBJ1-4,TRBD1,CASSSDRDRKTLFF,TGCGCCAGCAGCTCAGACAGGGATAGAAAAACTCTGTTTTTT
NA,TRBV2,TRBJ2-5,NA,CASSSDRGQETQYF,TGTGCCAGCTCTAGCGACCGGGGTCAAGAGACCCAGTACTTC
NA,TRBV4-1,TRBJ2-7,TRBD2,CASSQYSGGPFYEQYF,TGCGCCAGCAGCCAATATAGCGGGGGGCCATTCTACGAGCAGTACTTC
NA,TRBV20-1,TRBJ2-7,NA,CSASPGVIGYEQYF,TGCAGTGCTAGTCCAGGGGTCATAGGGTACGAGCAGTACTTC
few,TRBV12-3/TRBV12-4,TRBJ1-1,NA,CASSLLNTEAFF,TGTGCCAGCAGTTTATTAAACACTGAAGCTTTCTTT
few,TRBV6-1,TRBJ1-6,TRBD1,CASSESAGGRSPLHF,TGTGCCAGCAGTGAATCGGCAGGGGGCCGCTCACCCCTCCACTTT
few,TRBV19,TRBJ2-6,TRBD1,CASSGGDRVRNVLTF,TGTGCCAGTAGTGGTGGAGACAGGGTTCGCAACGTCCTGACTTTC
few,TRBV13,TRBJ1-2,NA,CASSPVPRGYGYTF,TGTGCCAGCAGCCCAGTTCCGCGGGGCTATGGCTACACCTTC
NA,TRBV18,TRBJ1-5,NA,CASSLDSTSNQPQHF,TGTGCCAGCTCATTAGACAGTACAAGCAATCAGCCCCAGCATTTT
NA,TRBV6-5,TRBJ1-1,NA,CASCQQGTTEAFF,TGTGCCAGCTGCCAACAGGGAACCACTGAAGCTTTCTTT
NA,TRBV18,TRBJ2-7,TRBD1,CASSARQGLVDEQYF,TGTGCCAGCTCAGCTAGACAGGGGCTAGTCGACGAGCAGTACTTC
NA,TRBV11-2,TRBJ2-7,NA,CASSFSSYEQYF,TGTGCCAGCAGTTTTAGCAGTTACGAGCAGTACTTC
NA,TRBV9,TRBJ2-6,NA,CASSVGGRGANVLTF,TGTGCCAGCAGCGTAGGAGGGCGTGGGGCCAACGTCCTGACTTTC
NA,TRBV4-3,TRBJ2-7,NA,CASSQDKGGEGIPYEQYF,TGCGCCAGCAGCCAAGACAAAGGGGGGGAGGGGATCCCCTACGAGCAGTACTTC
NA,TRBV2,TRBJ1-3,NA,CASGLSGYPGNTIYF,TGTGCCAGCGGACTATCAGGGTACCCTGGAAACACCATATATTTT
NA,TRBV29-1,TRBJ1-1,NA,CSVDTGRISEAFF,TGCAGCGTTGACACGGGTCGTATCTCTGAAGCTTTCTTT
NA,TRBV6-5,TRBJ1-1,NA,CASSYSGRDAEAFF,TGTGCCAGCAGTTACTCCGGGCGGGACGCTGAAGCTTTCTTT
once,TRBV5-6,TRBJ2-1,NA,CASSLLAVTLEQFF,TGTGCCAGCAGCTTGCTAGCCGTAACTCTTGAGCAGTTCTTC
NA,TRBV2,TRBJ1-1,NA,CASRRVRDTEAFF,TGTGCCAGCCGCAGGGTTCGGGACACTGAAGCTTTCTTT
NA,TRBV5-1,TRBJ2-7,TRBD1,CASSPGTGESYEQYF,TGCGCCAGCAGCCCAGGGACAGGGGAGTCCTACGAGCAGTACTTC
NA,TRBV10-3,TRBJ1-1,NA,CAISESVLAGQF,TGTGCCATCAGTGAGTCGGTTTTGGCAGGCCAGTTT
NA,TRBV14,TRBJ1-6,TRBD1,CASSTRTGTNSPLHF,TGTGCCAGCAGCACCAGGACAGGGACCAATTCACCCCTCCACTTT
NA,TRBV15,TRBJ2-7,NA,CATSRASGSAEQYF,TGTGCCACCAGCAGAGCGTCCGGGTCGGCCGAGCAGTACTTC
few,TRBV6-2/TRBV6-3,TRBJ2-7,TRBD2,CASSIGLGFSYEQYF,TGTGCCAGCAGCATCGGACTAGGTTTCTCCTACGAGCAGTACTTC
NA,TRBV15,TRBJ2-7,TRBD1,CATSRGTGAEYEQYF,TGTGCCACCAGCAGAGGGACAGGGGCCGAATACGAGCAGTACTTC
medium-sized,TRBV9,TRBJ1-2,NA,CASSAGDTESYTF,TGTGCCAGCAGCGCTGGGGACACGGAGAGCTACACCTTC
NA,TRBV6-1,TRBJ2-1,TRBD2,CASSERSGGPYNEQFF,TGTGCCAGCAGTGAACGTAGCGGGGGGCCCTACAATGAGCAGTTCTTC
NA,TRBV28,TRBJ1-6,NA,CASSLGHPNSPLHF,TGTGCCAGCAGTTTAGGGCACCCTAATTCACCCCTCCACTTT
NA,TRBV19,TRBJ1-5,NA,CASTTLSRGNNQPQHF,TGTGCCAGTACCACACTTTCGAGGGGGAACAATCAGCCCCAGCATTTT
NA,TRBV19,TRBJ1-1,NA,CASSTIQGTEAFF,TGTGCCAGTAGTACTATCCAGGGAACTGAAGCTTTCTTT
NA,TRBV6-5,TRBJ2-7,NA,CASRASSEQYF,TGTGCCAGCAGAGCCTCTAGTGAGCAGTACTTC
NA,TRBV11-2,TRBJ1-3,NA,CASSPVKNSGNTIYF,TGTGCCAGCAGTCCGGTTAAAAACTCTGGAAACACCATATATTTT
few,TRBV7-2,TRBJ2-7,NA,CASSLGPLYEQYF,TGTGCCAGCAGCTTAGGTCCACTATACGAGCAGTACTTC
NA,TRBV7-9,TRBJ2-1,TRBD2,CASRRGAERYNEQFF,TGTGCCAGCAGGCGGGGGGCCGAGCGCTACAATGAGCAGTTCTTC
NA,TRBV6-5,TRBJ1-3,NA,CASSSRGGNTIYF,TGTGCCAGCAGTTCAAGGGGTGGAAACACCATATATTTT
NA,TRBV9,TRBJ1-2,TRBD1,CASSPEGTEYGYTF,TGTGCCAGCAGCCCAGAAGGGACAGAATATGGCTACACCTTC